This record looks at one TCR beta chain sequence and its context. This entry comes from a study of OX40 agonist ivuxolimab in advanced cancers. Study-level information: Subjects had a mean age of around 60 years, with a range of 23 to 79; around 80% were male.

Produced via immunoSEQ multiplex PCR; TCRdb's table is partial and in-frame only. The sample yields about 87,000 clones, approximately 90% seen once. Source: CD4+ or CD8+ T cells sorted from blood, taken in a trial of the OX40 agonist ivuxolimab. The sequence was collected from an adult with an advanced solid tumor such as melanoma, head and neck, liver or kidney cancer.

CDR3 loop: CASSLGVLAGGQETQYF. As DNA, the CDR3 is TGCGCCAGCAGCTTAGGGGTCCTAGCGGGGGGGCAAGAGACCCAGTACTTC. The genes are TRBV5-1 and TRBJ2-5, with 12 nucleotides matching TRBD2. Germline V gene lookup returns CDR1 SGHRS and CDR2 YFSETQ. The CDR3 is 17 amino acids. Germline trimming cut 2 bases from V and 2 bases from J; bases unmatched to any gene: 7.